This record concerns one T cell receptor beta chain sequence. The source of the sample is a study of blood T cell repertoires in COVID-19. Study-level information: Nucleic acid was either cDNA or gDNA, and it came from T cells, B-cell-depleted T cells, or PBMCs.

This CDR3 has 16 amino acids. Per germline, CDR1 SEHNR and CDR2 FQNEAQ (reference sequence). V was cut by 7 bases and J by 6 bases, with 21 bases left in between. In the authors' methods: Nucleated cell number was recorded as an estimate derived from reference gene primer amplification. The assay was immunoSEQ multiplex PCR, and TCRdb's table has in-frame clones only and misses some. The V and J calls and clone size are taken from that table; D and trimming were inferred from the DNA. The repertoire holds roughly 220,000 clones, with about nine tenths as singletons. Input material: peripheral blood. V usage is TRBV7-9 and J usage is TRBJ2-2; a possible D gene is TRBD2 (7 bases). The receptor comes from an elderly man with acute or convalescent COVID-19. In DNA form, the CDR3 reads TGTGCCAGCACCCTATACAGGGCGGGAGCATCCGGGGAGCTGTTTTTT. Residues: CASTLYRAGASGELFF.